This T cell receptor (beta chain) was sequenced during a study of Ad26.COV2.S vaccination and SARS-CoV-2 variants. About the research overall: The donor participated in the COV1001 trial, in its Ad26.COV2.S arm.

Study observations and caveats: Measures of TCR breadth and depth may have fallen short of total T cell responses. Measurement of non-spike TCR breadth gave similar results in vaccine and placebo recipients.

This clone turned up a few times. The antigen is not known. Sequencing used immunoSEQ multiplex PCR; TCRdb keeps in-frame clones, though not all of them. This sample has 380,000 or so clones; roughly 85% occur once, and the top ten carry roughly 7.4%. Treatment defined: 15 to 20 received Ad26.COV2.S at low or high dose, single or two shots; about 5 received placebo; per-sample allocation not given. Samples came from day 63 after the first vaccine or placebo injection. Aged 18-55 years, donor was enrolled in Boston in about 2020. Sequencing was performed on peripheral blood, taken in a trial of Ad26.COV2.S vaccine versus placebo. This TCR was sampled from a person between 18 and 59 years old who received the Ad26.COV2.S COVID-19 vaccine or a placebo.

The CDR3 coding sequence is TGTGCCAGCAGTGCTCAGGGCTCTCATAATTCACCCCTCCACTTT. It specifies CASSAQGSHNSPLHF. This chain joins TRBV2 and TRBJ1-6, with TRBD1 as a possible D gene (5 bases). The CDR3 has 15 amino acids. From germline, CDR1 is SNHLY and CDR2 FYNNEI. Trimming took off 4 bases at V and 5 bases at J, with 12 bases between the two ends.